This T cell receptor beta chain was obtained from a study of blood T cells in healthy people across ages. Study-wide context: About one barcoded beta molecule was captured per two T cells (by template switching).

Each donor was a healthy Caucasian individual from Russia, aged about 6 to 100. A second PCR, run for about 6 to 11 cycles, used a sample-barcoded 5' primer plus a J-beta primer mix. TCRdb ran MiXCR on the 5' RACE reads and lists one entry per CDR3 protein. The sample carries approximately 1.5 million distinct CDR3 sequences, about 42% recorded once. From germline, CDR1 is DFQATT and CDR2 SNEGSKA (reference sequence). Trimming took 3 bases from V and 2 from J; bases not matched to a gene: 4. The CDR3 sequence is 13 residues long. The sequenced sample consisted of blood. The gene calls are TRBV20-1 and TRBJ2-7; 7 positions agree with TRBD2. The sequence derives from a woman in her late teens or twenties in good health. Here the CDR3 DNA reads TGCAGTGCTAGTCGGACTAGTCCCTACGAGCAGTACTTC. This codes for CSASRTSPYEQYF.